Listed here are 27 T cell receptor beta chains from one sample, sequenced in a study of blood T cell repertoires in COVID-19. Sequenced by immunoSEQ multiplex PCR; TCRdb stores in-frame clones only, minus some. The sample lists roughly 38,000 clones; roughly 80% were seen once. Sequencing input: peripheral blood. The source of these receptors is an older man with active or convalescent COVID-19.

The chain couples TRBV4-2 to TRBJ1-1; D gene uncertain. Per the germline V gene, CDR1 is LGHNA and CDR2 is YNFKEQ. This CDR3 comprises 11 residues. V was trimmed by 0 bases and J by 10 bases, leaving 6 bases between them. The chain's CDR3 is CASSQDYGAFF. The CDR3 DNA reads as TGTGCCAGCAGCCAAGACTATGGAGCTTTCTTT.

The chain links TRBV11-3 to TRBJ1-1, with TRBD1 as a possible D gene (5 bases). This CDR3 has 14 residues. Per germline, CDR1 SGHNT and CDR2 YENEEA. V shed 0 bases and J shed 6 bases, with 11 bases lying between them. CDR3 amino acids: CASSLEGRSSEAFF. The CDR3 coding sequence is TGTGCCAGCAGCTTAGAGGGGCGAAGCTCTGAAGCTTTCTTT.

The rearrangement joins TRBV5-1 to TRBJ2-3, with 11 nucleotides matching TRBD2. The CDR3 loop spans 16 amino acids. Germline V gene lookup returns CDR1 SGHRS and CDR2 YFSETQ. V lost 4 bases to trimming and J lost 0 bases; unmatched junction nucleotides: 4. CDR3: CASSEGLAVSTDTQYF. As DNA, the CDR3 is TGCGCCAGCAGCGAGGGACTAGCGGTTAGCACAGATACGCAGTATTTT.

J is TRBJ2-3 and V is TRBV30, with D maybe TRBD2 (7 bases). Germline V gene data show CDR1 as GTSNPN and CDR2 as SVGIG (reference sequence). Trimming pared 3 bases from V and 5 bases from J, leaving 27 bases between. This CDR3 spans 18 amino acids. This CDR3 is CAWRDKGRREGRGDTQYF. CDR3 bases: TGTGCCTGGAGGGACAAGGGCCGGAGGGAGGGCAGGGGAGATACGCAGTATTTT.

Judged by abundance, this clone is large. The chain links TRBV20-1 to TRBJ2-1; weak D call: TRBD1 (5 bases). V was clipped by 6 bases and J by 7 bases, with 7 bases between them. The germline CDR1 and CDR2 sequences are DFQATT and SNEGSKA (reference sequence). The CDR3 extends over 10 amino acids. This CDR3 is CSAQENEQFF. CDR3 DNA sequence: TGCAGTGCACAGGAGAATGAGCAGTTCTTC.

This chain uses TRBV30 with TRBJ1-2; D unresolved. From germline, CDR1 is GTSNPN and CDR2 SVGIG (reference sequence). The CDR3 totals 11 residues. V gave up 2 bases and J gave up 10 bases, with 11 bases separating them. CDR3 coding DNA: TGTGCCTGGAGTCTGCAAAGCCACTACACCTTC. Its protein product is CAWSLQSHYTF.

The chain has TRBV18 and TRBJ1-6, with 9 bases fitting TRBD1. There are 14 residues in the CDR3. The germline V gene encodes CDR1 KGHSH and CDR2 LQKENI. V shed 6 bases and J 7 bases; nucleotides not matched to a gene: 4. CDR3 DNA: TGTGCCAGCTCCCGGGACAGGGCAAATTCACCCCTCCACTTT. Translating gives CASSRDRANSPLHF.

The chain recombines TRBV4-2 with TRBJ1-1; D possibly corresponds to TRBD1 (6 bases). Trimming removed 0 bases from V and 4 bases from J, with 12 bases in between. The CDR3 is 15 amino acids. The germline V gene encodes CDR1 LGHNA and CDR2 YNFKEQ. CDR3 sequence: CASSQEGALGTEAFF. CDR3 DNA sequence: TGTGCCAGCAGCCAAGAGGGGGCCCTGGGCACTGAAGCTTTCTTT.

A single count supports this clone. This chain joins TRBV7-9 and TRBJ2-1; 15 bases match TRBD2. The CDR3 contains 19 residues. The V gene end was trimmed by 6 bases and the J gene end by 2 bases; junction bases not matched to a gene: 11. Germline V CDR1 and CDR2: SEHNR, FQNEAQ (reference sequence). The CDR3 sequence: CASRPTGTSGGTAYNEQFF. CDR3 DNA sequence: TGTGCCAGCAGGCCGACCGGGACTAGCGGGGGGACCGCCTACAATGAGCAGTTCTTC.

The chain joins TRBV5-1 to TRBJ2-7; TRBD2 matches 10 bases. Germline CDR1 is SGHRS and CDR2 is YFSETQ. This CDR3 contains 15 residues. The V and J ends lost 0 bases and 2 bases, in that order; junction bases with no gene match: 2. This CDR3 is CASSLVLAGAYEQYF. The CDR3 nucleotides are TGCGCCAGCAGCTTGGTCCTAGCGGGAGCCTACGAGCAGTACTTC.

V gene TRBV5-6 combines with J gene TRBJ2-3; TRBD1 aligns across 10 bases. Germline V gene data show CDR1 as SGHDT and CDR2 as YYEEEE. V lost 4 bases to trimming and J lost 2 bases; unmatched junction nucleotides: 4. The CDR3 extends over 15 amino acids. The DNA of the CDR3 is TGTGCCAGCAGCGCGGGGACAGGGGACACAGATACGCAGTATTTT. Translation: CASSAGTGDTDTQYF.

V gene TRBV11-2 combines with J gene TRBJ2-2; 9 nucleotides line up with TRBD1. Germline CDR1 and CDR2: SGHAT and FQNNGV. The CDR3 is made up of 18 amino acids. V dropped 2 bases and J dropped 1; count of bases not matched to a gene: 8. CDR3 sequence: CASSLFFETGGNTGELFF. The CDR3 DNA sequence: TGTGCCAGCAGCTTATTTTTTGAGACAGGGGGGAACACCGGGGAGCTGTTTTTT.

This clone was detected once. The CDR3 sequence: CASSQDSLYNEQFF. DNA for the CDR3: TGCGCCAGCAGCCAAGATAGTCTTTACAATGAGCAGTTCTTC. V and J are TRBV4-3 and TRBJ2-1; no clear D. Germline CDR1 LGHNA, CDR2 YSLEER. The CDR3 is 14 residues long. V lost 0 bases and J 4 bases, leaving 7 bases between the germline ends.

The chain uses TRBV2 and TRBJ2-6, with TRBD1 matching 7 bases. CDR3 length: 17 amino acids. Germline loops: CDR1 SNHLY, CDR2 FYNNEI. The trim removed 6 bases at V and 1 base at J, leaving 9 bases unmatched. CDR3 DNA sequence: TGTGCCAGCAGCTTGACAGGGCCCAATTCTGGGGCCAACGTCCTGACTTTC. The encoded protein is CASSLTGPNSGANVLTF.

V usage is TRBV5-1 and J usage is TRBJ2-3; D uncertain. Germline V gene sequence: CDR1 SGHRS, CDR2 YFSETQ. Between the trimmed V and J ends, which lost 1 base and 4 bases, there was a span of 7 bases. The CDR3 is 13 amino acids. CDR3 nucleotides: TGCGCCAGCAGCTTGAAACCGGCAGATACGCAGTATTTT. Residues: CASSLKPADTQYF.

The genes are TRBV28 and TRBJ2-4; 9 bases align to TRBD1. Trimming removed 6 bases from V and 9 bases from J; junction bases left unmatched: 3. The CDR3 extends over 12 amino acids. The germline V gene encodes CDR1 MDHEN and CDR2 SYDVKM. For the CDR3, the DNA is TGTGCCAGCAGAGCGGGACAGGGCATTCAGTACTTC. Protein sequence: CASRAGQGIQYF. Combining the CDR3 with reference TRBV28 and TRBJ2-4 gives the whole variable domain DVKVTQSSRYLVKRTGEKVFLECVQDMDHENMFWYRQDPGLGLRLIYFSYDVKMKEKGDIPEGYSVSREKKERFSLILESASTNQTSMYLCASRAGQGIQYFGAGTRLSVL.

The rearrangement uses TRBV5-1 and TRBJ2-5; D is perhaps TRBD1 (6 bases). The CDR3 covers 16 residues. Per the germline V gene, CDR1 is SGHRS and CDR2 is YFSETQ. Trimming took off 3 bases at V and 5 bases at J, with 20 bases between the two ends. The CDR3 protein is CASSSNPGDRWETQYF. DNA for the CDR3: TGCGCCAGCAGCTCCAACCCAGGGGATAGATGGGAGACCCAGTACTTC.

The chain carries TRBV7-9 and TRBJ1-2; the match to TRBD1 covers 12 bases. The V and J ends lost 6 bases and 6 bases, in that order; junction bases with no gene match: 11. Per the germline V gene, CDR1 is SEHNR and CDR2 is FQNEAQ (reference sequence). CDR3 length equals 16 residues. The CDR3 DNA follows: TGTGCCAGCAGACGTAACCGGGACAGGGGGCAGGATGGCTACACCTTC. Amino acid sequence: CASRRNRDRGQDGYTF.

This chain uses TRBV5-1 with TRBJ1-2; TRBD1 matches 7 bases. J gave up 6 bases and V 1 base, and 3 bases lay outside the gene matches. The CDR3 has 13 residues. Per the germline V gene, CDR1 is SGHRS and CDR2 is YFSETQ. The CDR3 DNA sequence: TGCGCCAGCAGCTTGACAGGGGCGGATGGCTACACCTTC. Translated: CASSLTGADGYTF.

V and J are TRBV7-8 and TRBJ2-2; 8 bases are shared with TRBD1. The germline CDR1 and CDR2 sequences are SGHVS and FQNEAQ. CDR3 size: 15 residues. The V segment lost 5 bases and the J segment 5 bases; nucleotides outside the gene matches: 7. The CDR3 bases are TGTGCCAGCAGCACCATGACAGGGGTAACCGGGGAGCTGTTTTTT. This codes for CASSTMTGVTGELFF.

Sample share makes this clone medium-sized (0.01 to 0.1%). The chain employs TRBV24-1 and TRBJ2-1, with a possible D match to TRBD1 (5 bases). Germline values: CDR1 KGHDR, CDR2 SFDVKD. The CDR3 is 14 residues long. Trimming shortened V by 1 base and J by 13 bases, and 16 bases separated the two germline ends. The CDR3 DNA is TGTGCCACCAGTGATTTTCCTAGGGGAAGAAATCAGTTCTTC. This codes for CATSDFPRGRNQFF.

V is TRBV7-6 and J is TRBJ2-2; D may be TRBD1 (6 bases). The length of the CDR3 is 14 residues. Germline CDR1 SGHVS, CDR2 FNYEAQ. Trimming shortened V by 5 bases and J by 5 bases, and 12 bases separated the two germline ends. DNA of the CDR3: TGTGCCAGCAGCGGCAACCAGGGGACCGGGGAGCTGTTTTTT. Its translation is CASSGNQGTGELFF.

V is TRBV15 and J is TRBJ2-1, with D possibly TRBD1 on 5 matching bases. This CDR3 has 17 residues. V was pared by 0 bases and J by 2 bases, with 14 bases between. Germline V gene lookup returns CDR1 LNHNV and CDR2 YYDKDF (reference sequence). CDR3 region: CATSRDIRPGTYNEQFF. Written as DNA, the CDR3 is TGTGCCACCAGCAGAGATATTCGGCCAGGGACCTACAATGAGCAGTTCTTC.

This clone appeared a single time. The chain carries TRBV2 and TRBJ2-1; 10 positions match TRBD2. V trimming: 8 bases; J trimming: 2 bases; junction bases outside the gene matches: 6. Per the germline V gene, CDR1 is SNHLY and CDR2 is FYNNEI. The CDR3 runs 15 residues. CDR3 DNA: TGTGCCAGCTCGAAGGGACTAGCGACCTACAATGAGCAGTTCTTC. Its protein is CASSKGLATYNEQFF.

The chain links TRBV21-1 to TRBJ1-4; the table's D gene call, TRBD1, was not cross checked with the DNA. TRBV21-1 has pseudogene status. There are 15 residues in the CDR3. CDR3 region: CASRFPGQQNEKLFF. In DNA form, the CDR3 reads TGTGCCAGCAGATTCCCGGGACAGCAGAATGAAAAACTGTTTTTT.

The chain has TRBV7-6 and TRBJ2-1; 8 bases fit TRBD2. Germline trimming cut 3 bases from V and 8 bases from J; bases unmatched to any gene: 9. The length of the CDR3 is 15 residues. CDR1 and CDR2 (germline): SGHVS, FNYEAQ. The CDR3 protein is CASSLRPGLGDEQFF. Here the CDR3 DNA reads TGTGCCAGCAGCTTGCGACCGGGACTAGGAGATGAGCAGTTCTTC.

The chain uses TRBV7-9 and TRBJ2-3, with D possibly being TRBD1 (6 bases). With 5 bases removed from V and 4 bases from J, the gap between germline ends came to 13 bases. Germline lookup yields CDR1 SEHNR and CDR2 FQNEAQ (reference sequence). This CDR3 is 14 amino acids long. This CDR3 reads CASSLLGAADTQYF. CDR3 nucleotide sequence: TGTGCCAGCAGCCTCCTGGGGGCGGCAGATACGCAGTATTTT.